A selection of T cell receptor beta chains follows, all from one sample in a study. MiXCR was run by TCRdb on the RT-PCR reads, yielding one entry per CDR3 protein. The top ten clones hold 3.6% of a sample with about 680,000 distinct CDR3 sequences, 11% to 15% of them seen once. What was sequenced was memory CD4+ T cells from blood. These receptors all come from a female donor in good health, serving as a healthy control. CDR3s include the opening cysteine and the closing phenylalanine or tryptophan. Where a row states a size, it is once, few, many or the class of an expanded clone; other rows omit it.

TRBJ2-1 TRBV24-1 - CATSDRNRESRDGEQFF
TRBJ2-7 TRBV20-1 few CSANTGQGIIFHEQYF
TRBJ2-3 TRBV7-9 - CASSLVLGGTDTQYF
TRBJ1-2 TRBV20-1 few CSARVPLAAYGYTF
TRBJ1-2 TRBV29-1 - CSTAEAYGYTF
TRBJ1-2 TRBV29-1 few CSGLYGYTF
TRBJ2-5 TRBV20-1 many CSANRAAWVETQYF
TRBJ1-2 TRBV10-3 many CAISRDLGGYTF
TRBJ2-7 TRBV7-2 - CASSLGTQAEQYF
TRBJ2-2 TRBV7-2 - CASSALAGGPGELFF
TRBJ1-2 TRBV20-1 few CSARERTGPNYGYTF
TRBJ2-3 TRBV6-6 many CASSSTGQYTDTQYF
TRBJ2-1 TRBV20-1 many CSAPTKYEQFF
TRBJ1-2 TRBV7-3 - CASSLTAFRWADYYGYTF
TRBJ1-2 TRBV7-2 few CASSPLGGGYNYGYTF
TRBJ2-7 TRBV6-5 few CASSYSIGFSYEQYF
TRBJ2-7 TRBV9 - CASSGTSGRGGYEQYF
TRBJ2-7 TRBV3-1 many CASSQSLAGGSAQYF
TRBJ1-2 TRBV7-9 few CASSWTVGQVDYGYTF
TRBJ2-6 TRBV29-1 few CSVPDGANVLTF
TRBJ2-7 TRBV9 few CASSVGTSGGRVQYF
TRBJ2-1 TRBV18 few CASSPPNTEQFF
TRBJ1-6 TRBV9 - CASSVVGTDDSPLHF
TRBJ2-5 TRBV5-1 - CASSSPRAGLAGGQETQYF
TRBJ1-1 TRBV12-3/TRBV12-4 - CASSFRAFF
TRBJ2-6 TRBV7-2 - CASQRDRLPSGANVLTF
TRBJ2-1 TRBV5-1 - CASSGGLAGNEQFF
TRBJ1-4 TRBV6-6 - CASRHWEVWEKLFF
TRBJ1-2 TRBV7-2 - CASKRDRGGSYGYTF
TRBJ2-3 TRBV13 few CASIRVRGGLANRADTQYF
TRBJ2-2 TRBV15 few CATSRGTTGSGGTGELFF
TRBJ1-2 TRBV4-2 few CASSQDGEYGYTF
TRBJ2-3 TRBV24-1 - CATSDGDRGHTDTQYF
TRBJ1-2 TRBV28 - CASSLTALDRGGYTF
TRBJ2-4 TRBV6-1 - CASSEPLDTYKNIQYF
TRBJ2-1 TRBV30 - CAWRAPGAGNEQFF
TRBJ1-2 TRBV7-2 - CASSYEFRGYTF
TRBJ2-7 TRBV7-2 few CASSLTRTTPTYEQYF
TRBJ2-3 TRBV9 few CASSVEGVGDTQYF
TRBJ2-2 TRBV3-1 - CASSATVNTGELFF
TRBJ2-1 TRBV7-2 many CASSLSGRWSNEQFF
TRBJ2-4 TRBV5-1 many CASSSGQGQNIQYF
TRBJ1-1 TRBV6-1 - CASRTEDLAEAFF
TRBJ2-5 TRBV5-1 - CASSPEWGDQETQYF
TRBJ1-5 TRBV6-2/TRBV6-3 many CASRRGYSNQPQHF
TRBJ2-1 TRBV20-1 few CSALRGSSSYNEQFF
TRBJ2-1 TRBV2 - CASSVKREGEQFF
TRBJ1-2 TRBV20-1 few CSATRTVDGYTF
TRBJ1-5 TRBV19 - CASSLLPGGPQHF
TRBJ2-7 TRBV3-1 - CASSPTVLIASEQYF
TRBJ2-2 TRBV7-2 many CASSQDRSLTGELFF
TRBJ1-5 TRBV7-8 few CASSLTTGRNQPQHF
TRBJ2-7 TRBV20-1 many CSARDDLAGVSSYEQYF